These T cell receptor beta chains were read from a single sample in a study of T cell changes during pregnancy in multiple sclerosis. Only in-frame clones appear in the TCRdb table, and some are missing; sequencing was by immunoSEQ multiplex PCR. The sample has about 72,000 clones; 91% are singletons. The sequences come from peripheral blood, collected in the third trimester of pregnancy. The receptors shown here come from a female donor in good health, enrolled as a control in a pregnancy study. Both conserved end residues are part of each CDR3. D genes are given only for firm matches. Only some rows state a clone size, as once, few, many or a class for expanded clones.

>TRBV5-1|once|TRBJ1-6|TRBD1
TGCGCCAGCAGCCAGGACAGGGGCGTTTCACCCCTCCACTTT
CASSQDRGVSPLHF
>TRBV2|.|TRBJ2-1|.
TGTGCCAGCAGTGTTCGGAGCTCCTACAATGAGCAGTTCTTC
CASSVRSSYNEQFF
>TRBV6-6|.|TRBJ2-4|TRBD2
TGTGCCAGCAGATACCAGCGGGGTGAAAACATTCAGTACTTC
CASRYQRGENIQYF
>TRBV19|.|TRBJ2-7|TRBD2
TGTGCCAGTAGTATGGGAGGGAGATCCTACGAGCAGTACTTC
CASSMGGRSYEQYF
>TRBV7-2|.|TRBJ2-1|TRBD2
TGTGCCAGCAGCTACCGGTCCGCTAGCGGGGGGTCCTACAATGAGCAGTTCTTC
CASSYRSASGGSYNEQFF
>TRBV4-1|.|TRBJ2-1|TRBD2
TGCGCCAGCAGCCGCCGCGGAATGGCGGGAGGGTACAATGAGCAGTTCTTC
CASSRRGMAGGYNEQFF
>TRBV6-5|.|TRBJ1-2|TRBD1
TGTGCCAGCAGTTACTCTACAGGGGGTAGGGGCTACACCTTC
CASSYSTGGRGYTF
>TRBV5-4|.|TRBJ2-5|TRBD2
TGTGCCAGCAGCTTAACTAGCGGGACGAGAGAGACCCAGTACTTC
CASSLTSGTRETQYF
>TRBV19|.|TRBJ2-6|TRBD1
TGTGCCAGTAGTGGCCAGGGGGCCTCTGGGGCCAACGTCCTGACTTTC
CASSGQGASGANVLTF
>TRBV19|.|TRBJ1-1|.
TGTGCCAGTAGTCAGGGAAGAAACACTGAAGCTTTCTTT
CASSQGRNTEAFF
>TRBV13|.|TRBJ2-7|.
TGTGCCAGCAGTTTTGGCAGGGGAGCCTACGAGCAGTACTTC
CASSFGRGAYEQYF
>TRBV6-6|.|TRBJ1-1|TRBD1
TGTGCCAGCACCGCGATCATAGACAGGGCGGGCACTGAAGCTTTCTTT
CASTAIIDRAGTEAFF
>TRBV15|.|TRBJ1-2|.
TGTGCCACCAGCCCCTCCCTCACGGGCGGGGATGGCTACACCTTC
CATSPSLTGGDGYTF
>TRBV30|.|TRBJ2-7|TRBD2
TGTGCCTGGAACCGACTAGCGGGAGTTGGCGAGCAGTACTTC
CAWNRLAGVGEQYF
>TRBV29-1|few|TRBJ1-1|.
TGCAGCGTCCGTCATACCGGGGTGAACACTGAAGCTTTCTTT
CSVRHTGVNTEAFF
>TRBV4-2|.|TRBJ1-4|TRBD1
TGTGCCAGCAGCCAAGCGAGGGGACAGGGTAATGAAAAACTGTTTTTT
CASSQARGQGNEKLFF
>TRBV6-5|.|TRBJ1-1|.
TGTGCCAGCAGTTACCTGGCAGACAGGACTGAAGCTTTCTTT
CASSYLADRTEAFF
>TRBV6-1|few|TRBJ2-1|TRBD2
TGTGCCAGCAGAGCGGGGGTGTCCTACAATGAGCAGTTCTTC
CASRAGVSYNEQFF
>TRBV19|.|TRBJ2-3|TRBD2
TGTGCCAGTAGTATCCGACTAGCGAGGGCGGACCCACAGTATTTT
CASSIRLARADPQYF
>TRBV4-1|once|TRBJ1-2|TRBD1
TGCGCCAGCAGCCATCTCAGGGGGCAGACATATGGCTACACCTTC
CASSHLRGQTYGYTF
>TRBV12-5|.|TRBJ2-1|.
TGTGCTAGTGGTTTTGTGGGGAGCTCCTACAATGAGCAGTTCTTC
CASGFVGSSYNEQFF
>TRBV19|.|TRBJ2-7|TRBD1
TGTGCCAGTAGTACAGGGACAGGGAAGTACGAGCAGTACTTC
CASSTGTGKYEQYF
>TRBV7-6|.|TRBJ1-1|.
TGTGCCAGCAGCTTAGGAGCTAGGTCGGCCACTGAAGCTTTCTTT
CASSLGARSATEAFF
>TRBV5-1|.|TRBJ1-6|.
TGCGCCAGCAGCTTGGGAGTGAGGGCAGAGAATTCACCCCTCCACTTT
CASSLGVRAENSPLHF
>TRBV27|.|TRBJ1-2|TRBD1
TGTGCCAGCAGTTTCACAGGGGGCCGTGACTATGGCTACACCTTC
CASSFTGGRDYGYTF
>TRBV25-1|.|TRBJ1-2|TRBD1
TGTGCCACCCTTGGACAGGGCAGAGGTGGCTACACCTTC
CATLGQGRGGYTF
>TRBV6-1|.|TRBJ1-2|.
TGTGCCAGCAGTCAGGGAAACTATGGCTACACCTTC
CASSQGNYGYTF
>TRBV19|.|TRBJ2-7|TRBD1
TGTGCCAGTAGTATTAGTGCGACAGGGATGTACGAGCAGTACTTC
CASSISATGMYEQYF
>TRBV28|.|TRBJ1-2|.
TGTGCCAGCAAAGGGGCAGGGACTAACTATGGCTACACCTTC
CASKGAGTNYGYTF
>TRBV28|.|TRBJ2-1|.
TGTGCCAGCAGAGCCGGGGTAGCTTACAATGAGCAGTTCTTC
CASRAGVAYNEQFF
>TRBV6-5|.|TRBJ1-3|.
TGTGCCAGCAGTTACTCTAACCGGGAGAGAAACACCATATATTTT
CASSYSNRERNTIYF
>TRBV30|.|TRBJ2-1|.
TGTGCCTTCCATCCGGGACTTTCCCAGAATGAGCAGTTCTTC
CAFHPGLSQNEQFF
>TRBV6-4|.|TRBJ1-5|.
TGTGCCAGCAGTTACACCGGGGATAGCAATCAGCCCCAGCATTTT
CASSYTGDSNQPQHF
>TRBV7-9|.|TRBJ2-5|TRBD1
TGTGCCAGCAGCTCGCCGGACAGGGAGGTCCGAGAGACCCAGTACTTC
CASSSPDREVRETQYF
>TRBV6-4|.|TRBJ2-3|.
TGTGCCAGCAGTCCCGGGGTAGCCACAGATACGCAGTATTTT
CASSPGVATDTQYF
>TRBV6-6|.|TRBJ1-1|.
TGTGCCAGCAGTCGCCCACAGGGAATGAACACTGAAGCTTTCTTT
CASSRPQGMNTEAFF
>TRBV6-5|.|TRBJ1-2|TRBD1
TGTGCCAGCAGTCCGTACGACAGGGAGGACTACACCTTC
CASSPYDREDYTF
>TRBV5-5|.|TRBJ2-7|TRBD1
TGTGCCAGCTCCATTCATCCAGGGGGCGAGCAGTACTTC
CASSIHPGGEQYF
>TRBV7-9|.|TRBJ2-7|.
TGTGCCAGCAGCTTACCGGTATCCTACGAGCAGTACTTC
CASSLPVSYEQYF
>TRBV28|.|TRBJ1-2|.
TGTGCCAGCGGCACACCGGGGGGCCTCTATGGCTACACCTTC
CASGTPGGLYGYTF
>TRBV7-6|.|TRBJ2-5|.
TGTGCCAGCAGCTTGCAGGGAAACCAAGAGACCCAGTACTTC
CASSLQGNQETQYF
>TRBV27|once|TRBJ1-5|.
TGTGCCAGCAGGCGAATACCAGGGGCCCAGCCCCAGCATTTT
CASRRIPGAQPQHF
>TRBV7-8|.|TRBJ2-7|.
TGTGCCAGCAGCTCTCAGGACGGGGCCTACGAGCAGTACTTC
CASSSQDGAYEQYF
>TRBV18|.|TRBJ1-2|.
TGTGCCAGCTCACCATCCATCCCGGACTATGGCTACACCTTC
CASSPSIPDYGYTF
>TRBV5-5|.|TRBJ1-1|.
TGTGCCAGCAGGGTCAACAGGGATTTTTGGACTGAAGCTTTCTTT
CASRVNRDFWTEAFF
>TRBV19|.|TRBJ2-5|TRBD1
TGTGCCAGTAGTATACCCGACAGGGGGCGATCAATCCGGGAGACCCAGTACTTC
CASSIPDRGRSIRETQYF
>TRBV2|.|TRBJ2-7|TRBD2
TGTGCCACCCACCCGGGGGGTATAAACGAGCAGTACTTC
CATHPGGINEQYF
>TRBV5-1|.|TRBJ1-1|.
TGCGCCAGCAGCTCGGGGGGAAGTCTTGAAGCTTTCTTT
CASSSGGSLEAFF
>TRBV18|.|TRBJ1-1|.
TGTGCCAGCTCACCAGGAGGGGCGGAAGCTTTCTTT
CASSPGGAEAFF
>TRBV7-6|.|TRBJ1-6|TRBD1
TGTGCCAGCAGCCCCACAGGGGGTCGCGTTAATTCACCCCTCCACTTT
CASSPTGGRVNSPLHF
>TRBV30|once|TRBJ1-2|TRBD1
TGTGCCTGGAGCGCACAGGGGGCCTATGGCTACACCTTC
CAWSAQGAYGYTF
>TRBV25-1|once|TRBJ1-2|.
TGTGCCAGCAGTTCCCCCCAGGGGCTGGGTGGCTACACCTTC
CASSSPQGLGGYTF
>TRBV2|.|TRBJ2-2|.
TGTGCCTGGAGGGGAATGGCCGGGGAGCTGTTTTTT
CAWRGMAGELFF
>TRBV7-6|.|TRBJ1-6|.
TGTGCCAGCAGCTTCTCCAGGGACTTAGGTTCACCCCTCCACTTT
CASSFSRDLGSPLHF
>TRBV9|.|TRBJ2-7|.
TGTGCCAGCAGCGGGGTCGGGGAGTTTGATGAGCAGTACTTC
CASSGVGEFDEQYF
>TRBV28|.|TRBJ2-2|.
TGTGCCAGCAGCCCGGACAGACCCGCGAACACCGGGGAGCTGTTTTTT
CASSPDRPANTGELFF
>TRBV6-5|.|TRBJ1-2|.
TGTGCCAGCAGTTACGTCGACGGGGGCTATGGCTACACCTTC
CASSYVDGGYGYTF